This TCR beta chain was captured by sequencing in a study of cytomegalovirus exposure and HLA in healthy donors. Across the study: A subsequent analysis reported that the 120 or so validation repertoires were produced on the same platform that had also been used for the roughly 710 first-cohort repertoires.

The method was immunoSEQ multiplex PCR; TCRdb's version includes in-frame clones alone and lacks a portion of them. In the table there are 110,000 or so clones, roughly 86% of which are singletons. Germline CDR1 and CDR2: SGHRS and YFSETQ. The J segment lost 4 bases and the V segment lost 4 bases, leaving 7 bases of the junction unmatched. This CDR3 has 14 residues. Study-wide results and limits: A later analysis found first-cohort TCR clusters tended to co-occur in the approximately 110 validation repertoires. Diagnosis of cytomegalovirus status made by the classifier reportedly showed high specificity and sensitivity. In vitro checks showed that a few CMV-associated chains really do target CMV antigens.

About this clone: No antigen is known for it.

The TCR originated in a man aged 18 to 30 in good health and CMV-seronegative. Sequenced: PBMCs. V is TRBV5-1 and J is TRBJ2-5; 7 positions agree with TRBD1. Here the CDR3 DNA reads TGCGCCAGCAGCACCGGACAGGCCTTAGAGACCCAGTACTTC. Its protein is CASSTGQALETQYF. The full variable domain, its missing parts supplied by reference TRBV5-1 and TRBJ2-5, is KAGVTQTPRYLIKTRGQQVTLSCSPISGHRSVSWYQQTPGQGLQFLFEYFSETQRNKGNFPGRFSGRQFSNSRSEMNVSTLELGDSALYLCASSTGQALETQYFGPGTRLLVL.